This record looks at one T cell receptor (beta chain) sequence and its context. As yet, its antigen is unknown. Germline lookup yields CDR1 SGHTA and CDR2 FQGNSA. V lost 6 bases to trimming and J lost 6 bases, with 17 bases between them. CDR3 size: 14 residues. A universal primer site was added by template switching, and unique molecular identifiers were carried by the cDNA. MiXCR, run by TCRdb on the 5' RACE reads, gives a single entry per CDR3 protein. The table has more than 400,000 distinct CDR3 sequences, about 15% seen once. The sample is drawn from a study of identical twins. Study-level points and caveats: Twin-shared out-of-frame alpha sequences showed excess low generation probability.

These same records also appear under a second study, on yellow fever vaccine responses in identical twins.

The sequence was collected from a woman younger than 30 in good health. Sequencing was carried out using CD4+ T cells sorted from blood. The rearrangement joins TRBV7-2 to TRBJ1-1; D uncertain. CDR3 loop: CASRPDPQSSEAFF. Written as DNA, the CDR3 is TGTGCCAGCAGACCCGACCCTCAAAGCTCTGAAGCTTTCTTT.